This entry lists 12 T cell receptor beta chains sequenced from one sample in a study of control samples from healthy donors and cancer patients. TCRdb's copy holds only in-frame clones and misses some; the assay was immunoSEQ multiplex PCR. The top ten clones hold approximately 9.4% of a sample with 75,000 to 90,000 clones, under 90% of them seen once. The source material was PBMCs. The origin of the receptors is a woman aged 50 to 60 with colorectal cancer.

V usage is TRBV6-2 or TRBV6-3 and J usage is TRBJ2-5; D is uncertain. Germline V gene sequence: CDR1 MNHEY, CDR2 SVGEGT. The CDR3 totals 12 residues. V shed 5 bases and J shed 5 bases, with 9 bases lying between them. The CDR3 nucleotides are TGTGCCAGCAGTCGCGCCTGGGAGACCCAGTACTTC. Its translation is CASSRAWETQYF.

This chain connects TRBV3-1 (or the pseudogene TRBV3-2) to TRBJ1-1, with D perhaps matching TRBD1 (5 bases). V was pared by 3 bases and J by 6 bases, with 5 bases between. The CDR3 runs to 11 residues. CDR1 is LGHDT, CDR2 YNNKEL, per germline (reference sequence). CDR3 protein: CASSHRAEAFF. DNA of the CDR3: TGTGCCAGCAGCCACAGGGCTGAAGCTTTCTTT.

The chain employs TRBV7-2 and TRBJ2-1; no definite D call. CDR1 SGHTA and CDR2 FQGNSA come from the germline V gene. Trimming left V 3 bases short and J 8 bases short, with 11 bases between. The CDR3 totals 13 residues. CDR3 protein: CASSFLARYEQFF. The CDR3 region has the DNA TGTGCCAGCAGCTTCCTTGCGAGGTATGAGCAGTTCTTC.

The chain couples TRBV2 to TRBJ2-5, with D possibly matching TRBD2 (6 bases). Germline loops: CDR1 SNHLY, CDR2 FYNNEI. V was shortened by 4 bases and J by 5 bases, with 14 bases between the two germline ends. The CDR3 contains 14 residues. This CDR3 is CASSGAGSGETQYF. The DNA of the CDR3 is TGTGCCAGCAGTGGTGCGGGGTCCGGCGAGACCCAGTACTTC.

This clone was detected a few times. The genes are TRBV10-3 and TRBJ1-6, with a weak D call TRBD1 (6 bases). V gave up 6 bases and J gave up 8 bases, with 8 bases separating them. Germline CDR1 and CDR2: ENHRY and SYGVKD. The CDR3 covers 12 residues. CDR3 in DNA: TGTGCCATCAGGGACAGTGATTCACCCCTCCACTTT. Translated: CAIRDSDSPLHF.

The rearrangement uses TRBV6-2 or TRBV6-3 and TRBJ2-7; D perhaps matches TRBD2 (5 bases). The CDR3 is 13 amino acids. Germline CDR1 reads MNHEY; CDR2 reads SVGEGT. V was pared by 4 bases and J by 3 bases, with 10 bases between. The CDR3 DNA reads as TGTGCCAGCAGTTTAAAACTAGACTACGAGCAGTACGTC. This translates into CASSLKLDYEQYV.

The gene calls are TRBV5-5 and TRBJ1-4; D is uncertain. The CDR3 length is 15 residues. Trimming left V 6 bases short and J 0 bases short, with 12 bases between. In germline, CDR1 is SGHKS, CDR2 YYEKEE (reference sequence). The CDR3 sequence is CASTYTAATNEKLFF. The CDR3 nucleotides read TGTGCCAGCACCTATACAGCCGCAACTAATGAAAAACTGTTTTTT. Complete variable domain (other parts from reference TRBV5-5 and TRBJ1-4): DAGVTQSPTHLIKTRGQQVTLRCSPISGHKSVSWYQQVLGQGPQFIFQYYEKEERGRGNFPDRFSARQFPNYSSELNVNALLLGDSALYLCASTYTAATNEKLFFGSGTQLSVL.

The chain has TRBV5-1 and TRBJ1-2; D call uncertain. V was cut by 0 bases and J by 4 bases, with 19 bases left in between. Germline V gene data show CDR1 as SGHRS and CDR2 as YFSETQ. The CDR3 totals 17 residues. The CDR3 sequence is CASSLGTSSGRPYGYTF. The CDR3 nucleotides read TGCGCCAGCAGCTTGGGAACAAGCTCGGGTCGCCCCTATGGCTACACCTTC.

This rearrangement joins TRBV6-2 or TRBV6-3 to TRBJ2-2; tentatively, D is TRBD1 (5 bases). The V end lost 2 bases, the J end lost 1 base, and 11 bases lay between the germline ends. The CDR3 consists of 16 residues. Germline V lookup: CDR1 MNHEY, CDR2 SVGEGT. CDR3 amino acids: CASSYETALNTGELFF. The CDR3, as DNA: TGTGCCAGCAGTTACGAGACAGCCTTGAACACCGGGGAGCTGTTTTTT.

In DNA, the CDR3 is TGTGCTAGTGGTTTGCCAACCCTCTGGGCAGGCACCCGGCAAGAGACCCAGTACTTC. Its translation: CASGLPTLWAGTRQETQYF. This chain links TRBV12-5 with TRBJ2-5; D remains unclear. The CDR3 consists of 19 residues. The V end was cut by 2 bases, the J end by 2 bases, with 24 bases between. The germline CDR1 and CDR2 sequences are LGHNT and FRNRAP. Filled out from reference TRBV12-5 and TRBJ2-5, the complete variable domain reads DARVTQTPRHKVTEMGQEVTMRCQPILGHNTVFWYRQTMMQGLELLAYFRNRAPLDDSGMPKDRFSAEMPDATLATLKIQPSEPRDSAVYFCASGLPTLWAGTRQETQYFGPGTRLLVL.

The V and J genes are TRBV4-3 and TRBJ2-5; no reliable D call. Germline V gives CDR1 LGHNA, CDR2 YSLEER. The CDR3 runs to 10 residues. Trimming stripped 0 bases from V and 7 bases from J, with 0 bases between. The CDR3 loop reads CASSQETQYF. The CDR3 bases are TGCGCCAGCAGCCAAGAGACCCAGTACTTC.

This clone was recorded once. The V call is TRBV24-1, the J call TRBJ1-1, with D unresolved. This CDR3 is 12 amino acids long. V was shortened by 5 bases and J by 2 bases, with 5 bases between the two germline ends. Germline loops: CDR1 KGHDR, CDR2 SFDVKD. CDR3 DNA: TGTGCCACCAGTGGAGACAACACTGAAGCTTTCTTT. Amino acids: CATSGDNTEAFF.